Presented here are 18 T cell receptor beta chains from one specimen sequenced in a study of T cells in Graves' hyperthyroidism and ophthalmopathy. Amplification yielded TCR beta CDR3 regions, with RNA transcripts as the source. HTBI primers were employed in a first-round RT-PCR of the TCR CDR3. TCRdb used MiXCR to reprocess the multiplex PCR reads, holding one entry per CDR3 protein. The top ten hold approximately 56% of the sample, which has around 190,000 distinct CDR3 sequences, less than 20% seen once. The sample comprised blood. These receptors all come from a woman in her forties or fifties with Graves' hyperthyroidism.

This clonotype was detected a few times. The rearrangement links TRBV15 to TRBJ2-5; no reliable D call. The V gene's germline CDR1 is LNHNV and CDR2 YYDKDF (reference sequence). V was shortened by 1 base and J by 4 bases, with 4 bases between the two germline ends. The CDR3 covers 12 residues. The chain's CDR3 is CATSRGRETQYF. The CDR3 bases are TGTGCCACCAGCAGAGGTAGAGAGACCCAGTACTTC.

This clonotype was seen a few times. The rearrangement joins TRBV30 to TRBJ2-6; D is ambiguous. Germline-derived CDR1 and CDR2 are GTSNPN and SVGIG (reference sequence). The CDR3 runs to 14 residues. The ends were cut back, 4 bases at V and 2 bases at J, with 9 bases in the middle. This chain's CDR3 is CAWIGATGANVLTF. CDR3 nucleotides: TGTGCCTGGATAGGCGCGACTGGGGCCAACGTCCTGACTTTC.

This clonotype was recorded at least ten times. This chain joins TRBV7-8 and TRBJ2-4; TRBD2 matches 11 bases. This CDR3 is 17 amino acids long. Germline CDR1 is SGHVS and CDR2 is FQNEAQ. V lost 5 bases to trimming and J lost 1 base; unmatched junction nucleotides: 7. This chain's CDR3 is CASSTLGLADAKNIQYF. DNA of the CDR3: TGTGCCAGCAGCACGTTGGGACTAGCGGACGCCAAAAACATTCAGTACTTC.

The sample holds many counts of this clonotype. The chain employs TRBV10-3 and TRBJ1-5; D unclear. The CDR3 spans 14 residues. From germline, CDR1 is ENHRY and CDR2 SYGVKD. V shed 3 bases and J shed 5 bases, with 11 bases lying between them. The DNA for the CDR3 is TGTGCCATCAGTGATTGGCGGGAAGATCAGCCCCAGCATTTT. Translating it yields CAISDWREDQPQHF.

This clonotype was observed many times. The rearrangement joins TRBV10-3 to TRBJ2-1; 7 nucleotides line up with TRBD1. The J segment lost 6 bases and the V segment lost 2 bases, leaving 7 bases of the junction unmatched. The CDR3 has 15 amino acids. CDR1 is ENHRY and CDR2 is SYGVKD in the germline V gene. Here the CDR3 DNA reads TGTGCCATCAGTGAGGAACTGACAGGGTCCAATGAGCAGTTCTTC. This sequence encodes CAISEELTGSNEQFF.

This clonotype has only a few counts. V gene TRBV28 combines with J gene TRBJ1-5, with D tentatively TRBD1 (5 bases). The CDR3 is 15 amino acids. Germline CDR1 MDHEN, CDR2 SYDVKM. Trimming pared 1 base from V and 3 bases from J, leaving 10 bases between. The CDR3 nucleotides are TGTGCCAGCAGTTTATTGGGGGGGGACAATCAGCCCCAGCATTTT. It yields the protein CASSLLGGDNQPQHF.

J is TRBJ2-7 and V is TRBV5-1; possible D gene TRBD1, 6 bases. Trimming left V 0 bases short and J 4 bases short, with 14 bases between. Germline V CDR1 and CDR2: SGHRS, YFSETQ. The CDR3 consists of 15 residues. CDR3: CASSLATGQIYEQYF. CDR3 DNA: TGCGCCAGCAGCTTGGCCACAGGACAGATATACGAGCAGTACTTC.

The rearrangement joins TRBV6-9 to TRBJ2-5, with D tentatively TRBD2 (6 bases). The V end was cut by 2 bases, the J end by 5 bases, with 12 bases between. The CDR3 runs to 14 residues. Germline V CDR1 and CDR2: MNHGY, SVAAGI. CDR3 in DNA: TGTGCCAGCAGTTATGGGGCTAGCGTTGAGACCCAGTACTTC. It yields the protein CASSYGASVETQYF.

The V call is TRBV4-1, the J call TRBJ2-3; the match to TRBD2 covers 10 bases. V was pared by 0 bases and J by 0 bases, with 15 bases of the junction left unmatched. CDR3 size: 21 residues. The germline gives CDR1 MGHRA, CDR2 YSYEKL. The CDR3 reads CASSQDIPSGSWPLSTDTQYF. CDR3 bases: TGCGCCAGCAGCCAAGATATACCTAGCGGGAGCTGGCCGCTTAGCACAGATACGCAGTATTTT.

This clonotype was seen repeatedly, ten times or more. The CDR3 loop reads CASRPAGGLSGTQYF. For the CDR3, the DNA is TGTGCCAGCAGGCCCGCCGGGGGCCTATCGGGGACCCAGTACTTC. The V call is TRBV12-3 or TRBV12-4, the J call TRBJ2-5; TRBD1 or TRBD2 may be the D gene (6 bases each). The length of the CDR3 is 15 residues. The germline V and J ends were trimmed by 6 bases and 7 bases, with 21 bases remaining between them.

This clonotype was seen repeatedly, ten times or more. The rearrangement joins TRBV10-3 to TRBJ1-1, with TRBD1 as a possible D gene (6 bases). V was shortened by 0 bases and J by 2 bases, with 13 bases between the two germline ends. The germline V gene encodes CDR1 ENHRY and CDR2 SYGVKD. The CDR3 consists of 16 residues. In DNA, the CDR3 is TGTGCCATCAGTGAGTCTAGTACAGGGAGAAACACTGAAGCTTTCTTT. Its protein product is CAISESSTGRNTEAFF.

This clonotype was seen repeatedly, ten times or more. The chain has TRBV11-3 and TRBJ2-3; 10 nucleotides align to TRBD1. Germline V gives CDR1 SGHNT, CDR2 YENEEA. V shed 4 bases, J shed 3 bases, and the junction held 4 bases outside the gene matches. CDR3 length: 15 residues. The CDR3 here is CASSSWTGGTDTQYF. CDR3 nucleotide sequence: TGTGCCAGCAGCTCCTGGACAGGGGGTACAGATACGCAGTATTTT. The whole variable domain, remainder taken from reference TRBV11-3 and TRBJ2-3, is EAGVVQSPRYKIIEKKQPVAFWCNPISGHNTLYWYLQNLGQGPELLIRYENEEAVDDSQLPKDRFSAERLKGVDSTLKIQPAELGDSAVYLCASSSWTGGTDTQYFGPGTRLTVL.

This clonotype was observed a few times. The chain combines TRBV28 with TRBJ1-5; D unresolved. The germline CDR1 and CDR2 sequences are MDHEN and SYDVKM. The CDR3 extends over 14 amino acids. Between the trimmed V and J ends, which lost 3 bases and 7 bases, there was a span of 13 bases. CDR3 sequence reads: CASSFSKEGQPQHF. The DNA of the CDR3 is TGTGCCAGCAGTTTCTCGAAAGAGGGACAGCCCCAGCATTTT.

With regard to this clonotype: With a much larger clone just one base away, this may be a read error. This rearrangement joins TRBV29-1 to TRBJ2-5; maybe TRBD2 (6 bases). The V end was cut by 3 bases, the J end by 7 bases, with 9 bases between. This CDR3 region has 11 residues. CDR1 is SQVTM and CDR2 is ANQGSEA in the germline V gene. In DNA form, the CDR3 reads TGCAGCGTTGATTTGGGGGGGACCCAGTACTTC. It translates to CSVDLGGTQYF.

This clonotype was found many times. The chain recombines TRBV20-1 with TRBJ2-7; 11 bases are a match to TRBD2. Germline-derived CDR1 and CDR2 are DFQATT and SNEGSKA (reference sequence). The CDR3 loop spans 15 amino acids. V shed 3 bases and J 2 bases; nucleotides not matched to a gene: 6. CDR3 protein: CSARGLAGGPYEQYF. The CDR3 DNA reads as TGCAGTGCTAGGGGCCTAGCGGGAGGTCCCTACGAGCAGTACTTC.

The V gene is TRBV10-3, the J gene TRBJ1-2; D is unclear. The CDR3 is made up of 13 amino acids. Trimming cost V 3 bases and J 4 bases, with 9 bases left between them. Germline lookup yields CDR1 ENHRY and CDR2 SYGVKD. CDR3 coding DNA: TGTGCCATCAGTGATGGGGTACGCTATGGCTACACCTTC. Translating gives CAISDGVRYGYTF.

J is TRBJ1-1 and V is TRBV9; D gene ambiguous. Germline loops: CDR1 SGDLS, CDR2 YYNGEE. CDR3 size: 15 residues. Between the trimmed V and J ends, which lost 3 bases and 0 bases, there was a span of 12 bases. The CDR3 region has the DNA TGTGCCAGCAGCGAACCGGGAAGGCTGAACACTGAAGCTTTCTTT. As protein: CASSEPGRLNTEAFF.

The chain employs TRBV2 and TRBJ1-2; D is unclear. Germline V CDR1 and CDR2: SNHLY, FYNNEI. This CDR3 contains 14 residues. Trimming left V 2 bases short and J 2 bases short, with 9 bases between. CDR3 region: CASSESNGNYGYTF. The CDR3 nucleotides are TGTGCCAGCAGTGAATCAAACGGGAACTATGGCTACACCTTC.